These 7 T cell receptor beta chains originate from one sample sequenced in a study of CXCR3-negative and CXCR3-positive naive CD8 T cells. Whole-study findings and limits: More hydrophobic TRB CDR3s were found in CXCR3-positive naive cells than in CXCR3-negative naive cells.

These receptors' antigens are unknown. Preparation of TRB cDNA libraries relied on 5' RACE carrying UMI labels. TCRdb derives one entry per CDR3 protein from the 5' RACE reads, leaving out DNA. In total, the table holds around 88,000 distinct CDR3 sequences. The sample taken for sequencing was naive CXCR3+ CD8+ T cells from blood. Subset noted: CD45RO-CCR7+CD27+CD95- naive CD8+ T cells expressing CXCR3 (TNR3+). These receptors were obtained from a human donor in good health. Some clones in this sample may be carry-over from other donors' samples.

The CDR3 reads CASSEYLDLSLGYTF. V is TRBV25-1 and J is TRBJ1-2; the D call from TCRdb, TRBD1, cannot be confirmed without DNA. The V gene's germline CDR1 is MGHDK and CDR2 SYGVNS. This CDR3 comprises 15 residues.

The CDR3 loop is CASSLGSAYGYTF. The V call is TRBV12-3 or TRBV12-4, the J call TRBJ1-2. This CDR3 region has 13 residues.

The chain joins TRBV29-1 to TRBJ2-3; TCRdb lists TRBD2, though no DNA is available to test this call. The CDR3 consists of 18 residues. CDR1 is SQVTM and CDR2 is ANQGSEA in the germline V gene. The CDR3 sequence: CSVEGRGRQGSLTDTQYF.

This chain joins TRBV9 and TRBJ2-5; TCRdb designates TRBD2, a call that cannot be tested without DNA. The CDR3 extends over 13 amino acids. Germline loops: CDR1 SGDLS, CDR2 YYNGEE. This chain's CDR3 is CASSASPEETQYF.

The chain combines TRBV6-1 with TRBJ2-7; TCRdb proposes TRBD1, but this gene call is untestable without DNA. Germline-derived CDR1 and CDR2 are MNHNS and SASEGT. CDR3 size: 15 residues. The CDR3 spells CASRLTAQGVYEQYF.

The chain has TRBV6-5 and TRBJ2-5; the TCRdb D gene call, TRBD1, has no DNA to confirm it. This CDR3 has 14 amino acids. The germline CDR1 and CDR2 sequences are MNHEY and SVGAGI. This CDR3 reads CASSFTGIQETQYF.

The V gene is TRBV28, the J gene TRBJ2-7; TCRdb's D call, TRBD1, is unchecked because there is no DNA. Germline CDR1 MDHEN, CDR2 SYDVKM. This CDR3 is 17 amino acids long. CDR3 region: CASSPILRQASSYEQYF.